The clone carrying this T cell receptor (beta chain) was counted only a few times. This sample is part of a study of blood T cells in healthy people across ages. Germline V gene lookup returns CDR1 SGHTA and CDR2 FQGTGA. J lost 6 bases, V lost 5 bases, and 4 bases had no gene match. The CDR3 extends over 15 amino acids. A second PCR, run for about 7 to 11 cycles, used a sample-barcoded 5' primer plus a J-beta primer mix. Every single cDNA molecule received a tag from a template-switch adaptor with 12 random nucleotides. A single record per CDR3 protein comes from TCRdb applying MiXCR to the 5' RACE reads. The top ten clones hold around 23% of a sample with some 1,800,000 distinct CDR3 sequences, more than 35% of them seen once.

The receptor was derived from a human donor in good health. V gene TRBV7-3 combines with J gene TRBJ2-1; TRBD2 agrees at 13 bases. The sequenced sample was blood. The CDR3 nucleotides read TGTGCCAGCAGCCGGAGACTAGCGGGGGGCAATGAGCAGTTCTTC. Translated: CASSRRLAGGNEQFF.